The 29 T cell receptor beta chains below were found in one sample sequenced in a study of beta chain features in type 1 diabetes. Their antigen targets remain unknown. Whole-study findings and limits: Type 1 diabetes patients had moderately but significantly shorter TCRB CDR3s in all four CD4+ subsets.

Every isolated RNA sample was fully reverse transcribed, so sequencing captured expressed TCRB transcripts. Assay used: immunoSEQ multiplex PCR; TCRdb lists only in-frame clones, some missing. The repertoire holds around 160,000 clones, with approximately 9% as singletons. Sequenced input: central memory CD4+ T cells from blood. The source of these receptors is a woman in her late teens or twenties with type 1 diabetes.

V and J are TRBV28 and TRBJ2-2; 12 nucleotides agree with TRBD2. J lost 8 bases, V lost 10 bases, and 8 bases had no gene match. Germline lookup yields CDR1 MDHEN and CDR2 SYDVKM. This CDR3 comprises 14 residues. DNA for the CDR3: TGTGCCATCCTAGCGGGAGGGCCAACGGGGGAGCTGTTTTTT. Protein sequence: CAILAGGPTGELFF.

The chain couples TRBV7-2 to TRBJ1-5; no reliable D call. The CDR3 length is 15 residues. The germline gives CDR1 SGHTA, CDR2 FQGNSA. With 5 bases removed from V and 3 bases from J, the gap between germline ends came to 14 bases. CDR3 sequence: CASSQGGTDNQPQHF. CDR3 coding DNA: TGTGCCAGCAGCCAAGGAGGAACCGACAATCAGCCCCAGCATTTT.

This clone was observed a few times. The chain uses TRBV19 and TRBJ2-5; 7 bases are a match to TRBD1. From germline, CDR1 is LNHDA and CDR2 SQIVND (reference sequence). After removal of 5 bases from V and 5 bases from J, the junction contained 11 bases not matched to a gene. The CDR3 totals 15 residues. CDR3 in amino acids: CASSPGQADGETQYF. In DNA form, the CDR3 reads TGTGCCAGTAGTCCCGGACAGGCCGATGGGGAGACCCAGTACTTC. Drawing the rest from reference TRBV19 and TRBJ2-5, the complete variable domain is DGGITQSPKYLFRKEGQNVTLSCEQNLNHDAMYWYRQDPGQGLRLIYYSQIVNDFQKGDIAEGYSVSREKKESFPLTVTSAQKNPTAFYLCASSPGQADGETQYFGPGTRLLVL.

This clone was recorded at least ten times. This sequence joins TRBV7-2 and TRBJ2-5; tentatively, D is TRBD1 (5 bases). Germline V CDR1 and CDR2: SGHTA, FQGNSA. V shed 7 bases and J shed 1 base, with 10 bases lying between them. The CDR3 consists of 13 residues. CDR3 sequence: CASIRDSQETQYF. For the CDR3, the DNA is TGTGCCAGCATCAGAGACAGCCAAGAGACCCAGTACTTC. Together with reference TRBV7-2 and TRBJ2-5, the CDR3 gives the full variable domain: GAGVSQSPSNKVTEKGKDVELRCDPISGHTALYWYRQSLGQGLEFLIYFQGNSAPDKSGLPSDRFSAERTGGSVSTLTIQRTQQEDSAVYLCASIRDSQETQYFGPGTRLLVL.

Many counts were recorded for this clone. The chain is built from TRBV27 and TRBJ2-7; no clear D. The CDR3 extends over 14 amino acids. V lost 6 bases and J lost 5, with 17 bases in between. From germline, CDR1 is MNHEY and CDR2 SMNVEV (reference sequence). The DNA for the CDR3 is TGTGCCAGCAGATATCTTCGGAGTCTCGACGAGCAGTACTTC. Its translation: CASRYLRSLDEQYF.

The chain uses TRBV4-3 and TRBJ2-7, with 9 bases fitting TRBD2. The CDR3 covers 15 residues. V trimming: 3 bases; J trimming: 7 bases; junction bases outside the gene matches: 10. Germline V gene data show CDR1 as LGHNA and CDR2 as YSLEER. The CDR3 loop reads CASSQNVAGVGEQYF. The CDR3 region has the DNA TGCGCCAGCAGCCAGAACGTAGCGGGAGTGGGTGAGCAGTACTTC.

This clone was picked up a small number of times. The chain joins TRBV10-2 to TRBJ2-5; 8 bases are shared with TRBD2. Germline values: CDR1 WSHSY, CDR2 SAAADI. V dropped 2 bases and J dropped 5; count of bases not matched to a gene: 4. This CDR3 region has 14 residues. CDR3 sequence reads: CASSERGGWETQYF. CDR3 sequence (DNA): TGCGCCAGCAGTGAGCGGGGGGGCTGGGAGACCCAGTACTTC.

The J gene is TRBJ2-1, the V gene TRBV5-1, with TRBD2 matching 7 bases. In germline, CDR1 is SGHRS, CDR2 YFSETQ. The CDR3 consists of 14 residues. With V trimmed by 3 bases and J by 8 bases, 8 bases remained unmatched. CDR3 region: CASSSGEGWDEQFF. The DNA for the CDR3 is TGCGCCAGCAGCTCCGGGGAGGGTTGGGATGAGCAGTTCTTC.

There are many counts of this clone. The chain's CDR3 is CASSYLGQNTEAFF. CDR3 DNA sequence: TGTGCCAGCAGTTATTTGGGACAGAACACTGAAGCTTTCTTT. The J gene is TRBJ1-1, the V gene TRBV2; tentatively, D is TRBD1 (6 bases). This CDR3 region has 14 residues. V was clipped by 5 bases and J by 1 base, with 11 bases between them. Germline V gene lookup returns CDR1 SNHLY and CDR2 FYNNEI. The full variable domain, its missing parts supplied by reference TRBV2 and TRBJ1-1, is EPEVTQTPSHQVTQMGQEVILRCVPISNHLYFYWYRQILGQKVEFLVSFYNNEISEKSEIFDDQFSVERPDGSNFTLKIRSTKLEDSAMYFCASSYLGQNTEAFFGQGTRLTVV.

This clone was seen a few times. The rearrangement joins TRBV9 to TRBJ2-7; 8 positions match TRBD2. Germline lookup yields CDR1 SGDLS and CDR2 YYNGEE. The CDR3 has 13 residues. V was clipped by 5 bases and J by 9 bases; unmatched bases: 10. The DNA of the CDR3 is TGTGCCAGCAGAGCGGGAGAGAAGGGAGCGCAGTACTTC. This sequence encodes CASRAGEKGAQYF. The full variable domain, its missing parts supplied by reference TRBV9 and TRBJ2-7, is DSGVTQTPKHLITATGQRVTLRCSPRSGDLSVYWYQQSLDQGLQFLIQYYNGEERAKGNILERFSAQQFPDLHSELNLSSLELGDSALYFCASRAGEKGAQYFGPGTRLTVT.

The V gene is TRBV7-9, the J gene TRBJ1-6; 9 nucleotides match TRBD1. The CDR3 length is 14 residues. Losses at the gene ends were 6 bases for V and 9 bases for J; bases not matched to a gene: 6. Germline V gene data show CDR1 as SEHNR and CDR2 as FQNEAQ (reference sequence). CDR3 protein: CASSSGQGGSPLHF. Written as DNA, the CDR3 is TGTGCCAGCAGTTCGGGACAGGGAGGTTCACCCCTCCACTTT.

The chain links TRBV11-1 to TRBJ1-1; D gene uncertain. Per germline, CDR1 SGHAT and CDR2 FQDESV (reference sequence). Trimming pared 4 bases from V and 6 bases from J, leaving 6 bases between. The CDR3 consists of 11 residues. CDR3 protein: CASSSYSEAFF. The DNA of the CDR3 is TGTGCCAGCAGCTCCTACTCTGAAGCTTTCTTT.

This clone turned up a few times. Germline and junction disagree at one end, which may indicate a read error. J is TRBJ1-2 and V is TRBV5-4; unclear D gene. Germline CDR1 SGHNT, CDR2 YYREEE (reference sequence). The CDR3 is made up of 17 amino acids. CDR3 sequence reads: CASSQDRLRRVNYGYTF. The CDR3 DNA sequence: TGCGCCAGCAGCCAAGATAGATTGCGGCGAGTTAACTATGGCTACACCTTC. The full variable domain, its missing parts supplied by reference TRBV5-4 and TRBJ1-2, is ETGVTQSPTHLIKTRGQQVTLRCSSQSGHNTVSWYQQALGQGPQFIFQYYREEENGRGNFPPRFSGLQFPNYSSELNVNALELDDSALYLCASSQDRLRRVNYGYTFGSGTRLTVV.

This clone has more than one count but fewer than ten. The chain couples TRBV29-1 to TRBJ1-1; a weak D match, TRBD1 (6 bases). Trimming pared 4 bases from V and 2 bases from J, leaving 11 bases between. Germline CDR1 SQVTM, CDR2 ANQGSEA. The CDR3 spans 13 residues. The CDR3 region has the DNA TGCAGCGTTGGGGTACAGGGTAACACTGAAGCTTTCTTT. It encodes CSVGVQGNTEAFF. Full variable domain (remainder filled in from reference TRBV29-1 and TRBJ1-1): SAVISQKPSRDICQRGTSLTIQCQVDSQVTMMFWYRQQPGQSLTLIATANQGSEATYESGFVIDKFPISRPNLTFSTLTVSNMSPEDSSIYLCSVGVQGNTEAFFGQGTRLTVV.

This clone was detected ten times or more. The chain links TRBV29-1 to TRBJ2-1, with a weak D call TRBD2 (7 bases). The CDR3 consists of 13 residues. Trimming left V 7 bases short and J 9 bases short, with 19 bases between. Germline loops: CDR1 SQVTM, CDR2 ANQGSEA. CDR3 nucleotide sequence: TGCAGCGCCGGAGGGGGGGGCCGCGGTGAGCAGTTCTTC. Protein: CSAGGGGRGEQFF.

This clone appeared a few times. The genes are TRBV4-1 and TRBJ1-2; no clear D. V was clipped by 0 bases and J by 5 bases, with 7 bases between them. There are 13 residues in the CDR3. Germline V gives CDR1 MGHRA, CDR2 YSYEKL. In nucleotides, the CDR3 is TGCGCCAGCAGCCAAGAGGCAGGATATGGCTACACCTTC. It yields the protein CASSQEAGYGYTF.

This rearrangement joins TRBV11-2 to TRBJ2-1, with 10 bases that match TRBD2. The junction had 11 bases not matched to a gene; V was cut back by 3 bases and J by 9 bases. Germline CDR1 SGHAT, CDR2 FQNNGV. The length of the CDR3 is 16 residues. CDR3 nucleotides: TGTGCCAGCAGCTTTCTCCGGGGTAGGACTAGCGGTGAGCAGTTCTTC. Amino acid sequence: CASSFLRGRTSGEQFF.

This clone was detected a few times. This chain links TRBV18 with TRBJ1-5; 7 bases line up with TRBD1. The V gene end was trimmed by 6 bases and the J gene end by 7 bases; junction bases not matched to a gene: 12. CDR3 length: 15 residues. The germline V gene encodes CDR1 KGHSH and CDR2 LQKENI. This chain's CDR3 is CASSPYTGERQPQHF. DNA for the CDR3: TGTGCCAGCTCCCCTTACACAGGGGAGCGGCAGCCCCAGCATTTT.

In its sample, this clone was seen a few times. This chain uses TRBV5-6 with TRBJ2-1; TRBD2 matches 13 bases. This CDR3 comprises 19 residues. The V and J ends lost 4 bases and 1 base, in that order; junction bases with no gene match: 11. Germline-derived CDR1 and CDR2 are SGHDT and YYEEEE. The CDR3 nucleotides read TGTGCCAGCAGCGTCGGACTAGCGGGGGCCTCCGGGTCCTACAATGAGCAGTTCTTC. This translates into CASSVGLAGASGSYNEQFF. Variable domain in full (rest from reference TRBV5-6 and TRBJ2-1): DAGVTQSPTHLIKTRGQQVTLRCSPKSGHDTVSWYQQALGQGPQFIFQYYEEEERQRGNFPDRFSGHQFPNYSSELNVNALLLGDSALYLCASSVGLAGASGSYNEQFFGPGTRLTVL.

Regarding this clone: Other DNA sequences in this specimen translate into the identical CDR3. The chain recombines TRBV4-3 with TRBJ1-2, with a tentative D call TRBD1 (6 bases). The CDR3 is 13 amino acids. The germline V and J ends were trimmed by 0 bases and 5 bases, with 7 bases remaining between them. CDR1 is LGHNA and CDR2 is YSLEER in the germline V gene. CDR3 protein: CASSQEQGYGYTF. The CDR3 DNA reads TGCGCCAGCAGCCAAGAACAGGGATATGGCTACACCTTC.

This clone has a handful of counts. The genes are TRBV5-4 and TRBJ2-6; 8 bases fit TRBD1. The CDR3 loop spans 16 amino acids. Germline V gives CDR1 SGHNT, CDR2 YYREEE (reference sequence). After removal of 4 bases from V and 3 bases from J, the junction contained 6 bases not matched to a gene. CDR3 in amino acids: CASSIRTGFGANVLTF. In DNA, the CDR3 is TGTGCCAGCAGCATCCGGACAGGGTTTGGGGCCAACGTCCTGACTTTC.

This clone was counted between two and nine times. The chain recombines TRBV29-1 with TRBJ2-2; D possibly corresponds to TRBD2 (6 bases). Germline CDR1 is SQVTM and CDR2 is ANQGSEA. V was clipped by 8 bases and J by 7 bases, with 17 bases between them. The length of the CDR3 is 13 residues. The CDR3, as DNA: TGCAGCCTGTCGGCGGGGTGGGGCGGGGAGCTGTTTTTT. Amino acids: CSLSAGWGGELFF.

This clone was counted only a few times. The CDR3, as DNA: TGTGCCTGGAGGGCCGGACTAGCGGGAGTTGGTGAGCAGTTCTTC. Protein sequence: CAWRAGLAGVGEQFF. The V gene is TRBV30, the J gene TRBJ2-1; TRBD2 aligns across 13 bases. Germline V gives CDR1 GTSNPN, CDR2 SVGIG (reference sequence). The CDR3 runs 15 residues. V trimming: 3 bases; J trimming: 9 bases; junction bases outside the gene matches: 8.

The J gene is TRBJ2-1, the V gene TRBV28, with 13 nucleotides matching TRBD2. Germline CDR1 MDHEN, CDR2 SYDVKM. The CDR3 is 13 residues long. J lost 10 bases, V lost 5 bases, and 2 bases had no gene match. The DNA of the CDR3 is TGTGCCAGCAGTCCGACTAGCGGGAGGGAGCAGTTCTTC. This gives the protein CASSPTSGREQFF.

The rearrangement joins TRBV5-1 to TRBJ2-1; 7 bases are shared with TRBD2. The ends lost 4 bases at V and 8 bases at J; junction bases unmatched: 9. The CDR3 contains 14 residues. CDR1 and CDR2 (germline): SGHRS, YFSETQ. Here the CDR3 DNA reads TGCGCCAGCAGCCGGACTAGGTCGCCGGATGAGCAGTTCTTC. This gives the protein CASSRTRSPDEQFF. Variable domain in full (rest from reference TRBV5-1 and TRBJ2-1): KAGVTQTPRYLIKTRGQQVTLSCSPISGHRSVSWYQQTPGQGLQFLFEYFSETQRNKGNFPGRFSGRQFSNSRSEMNVSTLELGDSALYLCASSRTRSPDEQFFGPGTRLTVL.

The rearrangement uses TRBV27 and TRBJ1-2, with 8 bases aligning to TRBD1. The CDR3 covers 14 residues. V trimming: 5 bases; J trimming: 5 bases; junction bases outside the gene matches: 7. The germline gives CDR1 MNHEY, CDR2 SMNVEV (reference sequence). CDR3 sequence (DNA): TGTGCCAGCAGTAGGGCAGGGGGCGGATATGGCTACACCTTC. Translated: CASSRAGGGYGYTF.

The chain joins TRBV7-2 to TRBJ2-3, with TRBD2 as a possible D gene (6 bases). V lost 7 bases and J lost 3, with 11 bases in between. Germline V gene lookup returns CDR1 SGHTA and CDR2 FQGNSA. This CDR3 contains 13 residues. The CDR3 DNA reads as TGTGCCAGCAACGGAGGGCTAACAGATACGCAGTATTTT. Its protein product is CASNGGLTDTQYF.

This clone has just a few counts. V is TRBV7-9 and J is TRBJ2-1, with 7 bases that match TRBD2. J was trimmed by 6 bases and V by 3 bases; bases with no gene match: 14. The CDR3 consists of 17 residues. Germline assignment: CDR1 SEHNR and CDR2 FQNEAQ (reference sequence). The CDR3 DNA sequence: TGTGCCAGCAGCTTTCCGACCCGGGGGAGGGCCTCCAATGAGCAGTTCTTC. Translation: CASSFPTRGRASNEQFF.

The chain employs TRBV29-1 and TRBJ1-1, with D possibly TRBD1 on 6 matching bases. Per the germline V gene, CDR1 is SQVTM and CDR2 is ANQGSEA. The CDR3 sequence is 13 residues long. V lost 5 bases to trimming and J lost 4 bases, with 14 bases between them. The CDR3 DNA is TGCAGCGTTAGGGGGGGGGATGTCACTGAAGCTTTCTTT. This gives the protein CSVRGGDVTEAFF.